This entry concerns a single TCR beta chain. The target antigen is unknown. The data originate from a study of T cell responses to AZD1222 COVID-19 vaccine. About the research overall: Both about-4-week and about-12-week second-dose recipients were combined. Broader study findings: Of the AZD1222 recipients, only 5 or 6 were seropositive at baseline. Repertoires were obtained only post-peak T cell response.

The CDR3 loop spans 14 amino acids. Looked up from germline, CDR1 is MRHNA and CDR2 is SNTAGT. The V and J ends lost 2 bases and 4 bases respectively, with 11 bases between them. The method was immunoSEQ multiplex PCR; TCRdb's version includes in-frame clones alone and lacks a portion of them. There are more than 110,000 clones in the sample; 92% occur only once, and 3.1% lies in the top ten. This chain connects TRBV6-4 to TRBJ1-1; tentatively, D is TRBD1 (5 bases). The material sequenced was peripheral blood, taken on day 0 of AZD1222 vaccination. This clonotype originated in an adult in good health. CDR3 protein: CASSDPRVGTEAFF. DNA of the CDR3: TGTGCCAGCAGTGACCCCAGGGTGGGCACTGAAGCTTTCTTT.